One T cell receptor beta chain is described in this entry. As yet, its antigen is unknown. An end of the junction differs from the germline gene, which may be a read error. Healthy donors constituted the control group, matched for age and sex. The sample comes from a study of CD8 T cells in Susac syndrome. Per germline, CDR1 SGHTA and CDR2 FQGNSA. The CDR3 covers 16 residues. Study results and limitations: An acknowledgment was made by the study that its TCR sequencing and HLA analysis involved relatively few individuals.

Reverse transcription of roughly 0.5 to 1 ug RNA used random hexamers. The immunoSEQ assay covered 54 Vbeta and 13 Jbeta segments for CDR3. TCRdb fed the immunoSEQ multiplex PCR reads into MiXCR, producing one record per CDR3 protein. The profile shows some 190,000 distinct CDR3 sequences, roughly 92% of them singletons. V is TRBV7-2 and J is TRBJ1-1; no reliable D call. Sequencing was done on a sample of CD4+ T cells from PBMCs. This receptor was obtained from a human donor in good health. CDR3 bases: TGTGCCAGCAGCTTCAGTGGTCGGCCCCGGCGTGGTGAAGTTTTCTTT. This codes for CASSFSGRPRRGEVFF.